This is a list of T cell receptor beta chains from one sample in a study of cytotoxic CD8 clonotypes in ibrutinib-treated CLL. Here immunoSEQ multiplex PCR was the method, and the copy in TCRdb shows in-frame clones only, minus some. The sample records around 200,000 clones, more than 70% being singletons. Sample: PBMCs, taken after 12 months of ibrutinib treatment. The receptor source for this set is a human donor with chronic lymphocytic leukemia. Both conserved end residues are part of each CDR3. A D gene is named only where the DNA matches it firmly. Rows give clone size only sometimes, using once, few, many, or a class for an expanded clone.

abundance	v_gene	d_gene	j_gene	CDR3aa	CDR3nt
-	TRBV10-3	TRBD2	TRBJ2-1	CAISEGLGYRFF	TGTGCCATCAGTGAGGGACTAGGGTACCGGTTCTTC
-	TRBV6-6	-	TRBJ1-2	CASSARGLGDGYTF	TGTGCCAGCAGTGCCAGGGGTCTTGGCGATGGCTACACCTTC
-	TRBV5-1	TRBD1	TRBJ2-3	CASSLDRGRTDTQYF	TGCGCCAGCAGCTTGGACAGGGGAAGGACAGATACGCAGTATTTT
-	TRBV25-1	-	TRBJ1-4	CASSEFPPQGEKLFF	TGTGCCAGCAGTGAATTTCCGCCACAGGGAGAAAAACTGTTTTTT
once	TRBV15	-	TRBJ1-1	CATSRAGDTEAFF	TGTGCCACCAGCAGAGCAGGGGACACTGAAGCTTTCTTT
-	TRBV5-6	-	TRBJ1-5	CASSLGGVSNQPQHF	TGTGCCAGCAGCTTGGGCGGGGTTAGCAATCAGCCCCAGCATTTT
-	TRBV29-1	TRBD2	TRBJ2-3	CSVGRTSEKDTQYF	TGCAGCGTTGGACGGACTAGCGAGAAAGATACGCAGTATTTT
-	TRBV11-3	TRBD2	TRBJ2-1	CASSLDLGGSNEQFF	TGTGCCAGCAGCTTAGATCTGGGAGGGAGTAATGAGCAGTTCTTC
once	TRBV15	-	TRBJ2-2	CATRRGPYTGELFF	TGTGCCACCAGGAGGGGCCCCTACACCGGGGAGCTGTTTTTT
-	TRBV5-1	-	TRBJ1-5	CASREGSTLNQPQHF	TGCGCCAGCAGAGAGGGGTCAACACTCAATCAGCCCCAGCATTTT
-	TRBV2	TRBD1	TRBJ1-4	CASRTTDRGGEKLFF	TGTGCCAGCAGAACTACCGACAGGGGTGGTGAAAAACTGTTTTTT
-	TRBV4-1	TRBD2	TRBJ2-7	CASSQDASGITYEQYF	TGCGCCAGCAGCCAAGATGCTAGCGGAATCACCTACGAGCAGTACTTC
-	TRBV25-1	-	TRBJ2-1	CASGGGLPGSYNEQFF	TGTGCCAGCGGGGGTGGTTTACCCGGCTCCTACAATGAGCAGTTCTTC
once	TRBV5-1	TRBD2	TRBJ2-7	CASSWGLAGTYEQYF	TGCGCCAGCAGCTGGGGACTAGCGGGAACCTACGAGCAGTACTTC
-	TRBV28	TRBD2	TRBJ2-7	CASSLGAGRGEQYF	TGTGCCAGCAGTTTGGGAGCGGGAAGGGGCGAGCAGTACTTC
-	TRBV6-5	TRBD2	TRBJ2-5	CASSYGGGIQETQYF	TGTGCCAGCAGTTATGGCGGGGGGATACAAGAGACCCAGTACTTC
-	TRBV7-9	-	TRBJ1-2	CASSLLSSDGYTF	TGTGCCAGCAGCCTCTTATCCAGCGATGGCTACACCTTC
-	TRBV28	-	TRBJ2-2	CASSPRDWNTGELFF	TGTGCCAGCAGTCCCCGGGACTGGAACACCGGGGAGCTGTTTTTT
once	TRBV21-1	-	TRBJ2-1	CASSIKTGSPTQTYNEQFF	TGTGCCAGCAGCATAAAAACAGGGTCCCCCACCCAGACTTACAATGAGCAGTTCTTC
-	TRBV25-1	-	TRBJ2-3	CASTGQGNLTDTQYF	TGTGCCAGCACGGGGCAGGGAAATCTCACAGATACGCAGTATTTT
-	TRBV28	-	TRBJ2-2	CASSARQSTGELFF	TGTGCCAGCAGCGCCCGACAGTCGACCGGGGAGCTGTTTTTT
-	TRBV4-1	TRBD1	TRBJ1-6	CASSQEGPPGGFNSPLHF	TGCGCCAGCAGCCAAGAAGGTCCCCCAGGGGGATTTAATTCACCCCTCCACTTT
-	TRBV6-5	-	TRBJ2-5	CASRSSMGIQETQYF	TGTGCCAGCAGATCCTCAATGGGTATTCAAGAGACCCAGTACTTC
-	TRBV6-5	-	TRBJ1-3	CASSYSLPSQGNTIYF	TGTGCCAGCAGTTACTCTCTCCCGAGTCAGGGAAACACCATATATTTT
once	TRBV5-4	TRBD2	TRBJ2-4	CASSFLAGGKNIQYF	TGTGCCAGCAGCTTTCTAGCGGGGGGGAAAAACATTCAGTACTTC
few	TRBV13	-	TRBJ2-6	CASSLAGANVLTF	TGTGCCAGCAGCTTAGCTGGGGCCAACGTCCTGACTTTC
-	TRBV2	-	TRBJ2-1	CASGWRGSVNEQFF	TGTGCCAGCGGTTGGCGAGGAAGTGTCAATGAGCAGTTCTTC
-	TRBV5-4	-	TRBJ2-7	CASSLGQETYEQYF	TGTGCCAGCAGCTTGGGACAGGAAACCTACGAGCAGTACTTC
-	TRBV5-1	TRBD2	TRBJ2-7	CASSLVGGPMGEQYF	TGCGCCAGCAGCTTGGTGGGAGGGCCTATGGGGGAGCAGTACTTC
-	TRBV28	-	TRBJ1-2	CASSLGAGTYGYTF	TGTGCCAGCAGTTTGGGGGCAGGCACCTATGGCTACACCTTC
-	TRBV9	TRBD2	TRBJ2-1	CASRAGLAGDDYNEQFF	TGTGCCAGCAGGGCGGGACTAGCGGGGGACGACTACAATGAGCAGTTCTTC
-	TRBV7-6	TRBD1	TRBJ2-1	CASSRWDRGPNEQFF	TGTGCCAGCAGCCGATGGGACAGGGGACCCAATGAGCAGTTCTTC
once	TRBV6-5	-	TRBJ2-1	CASSIDHYNEQFF	TGTGCCAGCAGCATTGATCATTACAATGAGCAGTTCTTC
-	TRBV4-1	-	TRBJ2-7	CASSQGPVNEQYF	TGCGCCAGCAGCCAGGGACCAGTAAACGAGCAGTACTTC
-	TRBV29-1	TRBD2	TRBJ2-5	CSVREWETQYF	TGCAGCGTGCGGGAGTGGGAGACCCAGTACTTC
-	TRBV2	-	TRBJ1-1	CASRSSPGVSEAFF	TGTGCCAGCAGGAGCTCTCCAGGGGTGTCTGAAGCTTTCTTT
once	TRBV11-1	-	TRBJ2-4	CASSPMGPKNIQYF	TGTGCCAGCAGCCCCATGGGACCGAAAAACATTCAGTACTTC
-	TRBV7-2	-	TRBJ1-2	CASSAQENYGYTF	TGTGCCAGCAGCGCCCAGGAAAACTATGGCTACACCTTC
-	TRBV7-6	-	TRBJ2-1	CASSPTWLAEYNEQFF	TGTGCCAGCAGCCCTACCTGGCTAGCAGAATACAATGAGCAGTTCTTC
-	TRBV29-1	-	TRBJ1-2	CSVDNPGTGSGYTF	TGCAGCGTTGATAATCCCGGAACAGGGAGCGGCTACACCTTC
-	TRBV18	-	TRBJ1-6	CASSPDVYGGVNSPLHF	TGTGCCAGCTCACCGGATGTTTACGGGGGAGTAAATTCACCCCTCCACTTT
-	TRBV6-1	-	TRBJ2-1	CASSKSGTAYNEQFF	TGTGCCAGCAGTAAATCCGGGACGGCCTACAATGAGCAGTTCTTC
-	TRBV4-1	TRBD1	TRBJ2-7	CASSQDFLQGVMKQYF	TGCGCCAGCAGCCAAGACTTTCTCCAGGGGGTCATGAAGCAGTACTTC
-	TRBV28	TRBD1	TRBJ2-3	CASSPGTGGGSTDTQYF	TGTGCCAGCAGCCCCGGGACAGGGGGCGGGAGTACAGATACGCAGTATTTT
-	TRBV6-1	-	TRBJ1-1	CASSFLTQGNTEAFF	TGTGCCAGCAGCTTCCTGACCCAGGGGAACACTGAAGCTTTCTTT
-	TRBV9	-	TRBJ2-5	CASSVGIGTRETQYF	TGTGCCAGCAGCGTGGGAATAGGAACCCGAGAGACCCAGTACTTC
-	TRBV27	-	TRBJ2-1	CASSSPGAGYNEQFF	TGTGCCAGCTCCTCCCCGGGGGCCGGCTACAATGAGCAGTTCTTC
-	TRBV2	TRBD2	TRBJ2-7	CASRGTSGGPYEQYF	TGTGCCAGCAGGGGGACTAGCGGCGGACCCTACGAGCAGTACTTC
-	TRBV4-1	TRBD1	TRBJ2-7	CASSPLPGQGIYEQYF	TGCGCCAGCAGCCCCCTACCGGGACAGGGAATCTACGAGCAGTACTTC
-	TRBV13	TRBD1	TRBJ2-3	CASSSGQGRDF	TGTGCCAGCAGCTCCGGACAGGGGCGGGATTTT
-	TRBV11-2	TRBD2	TRBJ2-7	CASSFFGGAYEQYF	TGTGCCAGCAGCTTTTTCGGGGGGGCTTACGAGCAGTACTTC
few	TRBV27	TRBD2	TRBJ2-1	CASSRPRGSGGNEQFF	TGTGCCAGCAGTCGCCCTCGTGGTAGCGGGGGGAATGAGCAGTTCTTC